Below are 19 T cell receptor beta chains sequenced from a single sample in a study of vaccination effects on CD4 cells after COVID-19 (dated by TCRdb to 2022 to 2024). In the ViraFEST assay, PBMC were stimulated with viral peptide pools, and antigen-specific CD4+ T cell clonotypes were then identified by expansion using TCR sequencing. After 10 days of culture, CD4+ T cells were isolated with the EasySep CD4+ T cell isolation kit. Negative nucleocapsid antibody results before and after vaccination confirmed that the healthy vaccine recipients had no prior SARS-CoV-2 infection. No cognate antigen is known for these TCRs. Receptor libraries were prepared by the immunoSEQ multiplex PCR assay. Sourced from immuneACCESS, this table was stored by TCRdb with only in-frame sequences that have V and J called. A share of the clones is absent; for the studies checked, an unresolved V gene accounts for under half, and the remainder has no known explanation. Within this sample are about 40,000 clones, with roughly 70% of them counted one time only. Under 25% of the sample is taken by the ten largest.

The specimen comprised CD4+ T cells from PBMCs cultured with SARS-CoV-2 spike peptides, sampled before COVID-19 vaccination. This specimen's cell subset or site label, interpreted: SARS-CoV-2 spike overlapping peptide pool stimulation. Receptors were obtained from a human donor who received a COVID-19 vaccine.

This CDR3 is CASSQLLARGANEQFF. The DNA for the CDR3 is TGTGCCAGCAGCCAACTTCTGGCCAGGGGAGCCAATGAGCAGTTCTTC. The rearrangement uses TRBV3-1 (or the pseudogene TRBV3-2) and TRBJ2-1; D may be TRBD1 (6 bases). CDR3 length: 16 amino acids. Germline V gene lookup returns CDR1 LGHDT and CDR2 YNNKEL (reference sequence). Trimming cost V 2 bases and J 6 bases, with 17 bases left between them.

This clone has only one observation. CDR3 nucleotide sequence: TGCGCCAGCAGGGACACCGGGGAGCTGTTTTTT. It encodes CASRDTGELFF. The V and J genes are TRBV10-2 and TRBJ2-2, with D unclear. The CDR3 length is 11 residues. From germline, CDR1 is WSHSY and CDR2 SAAADI. The V end lost 6 bases, the J end lost 3 bases, and 2 bases lay between the germline ends.

The J gene is TRBJ2-1, the V gene TRBV9, with 7 bases lining up with TRBD2. The CDR3 runs 16 residues. Trimming cost V 4 bases and J 8 bases; bases outside gene matches: 15. The V gene's germline CDR1 is SGDLS and CDR2 YYNGEE. As DNA, the CDR3 is TGTGCCAGCAGCCCCTTAGGGGAGGGGAGAGTCCATGAGCAGTTCTTC. This encodes CASSPLGEGRVHEQFF.

The rearrangement uses TRBV5-1 and TRBJ2-5; possibly TRBD2 for D (6 bases). CDR3 length: 15 residues. Germline V gene data show CDR1 as SGHRS and CDR2 as YFSETQ. The ends were cut back, 1 base at V and 5 bases at J, with 15 bases in the middle. The CDR3 sequence: CASSLRAGGGETQYF. CDR3 bases: TGCGCCAGCAGCTTGAGAGCGGGTGGAGGGGAGACCCAGTACTTC.

The rearrangement joins TRBV3-1 (or the pseudogene TRBV3-2) to TRBJ1-1; D ambiguous. CDR1 LGHDT and CDR2 YNNKEL come from the germline V gene (reference sequence). Deletions cut 0 bases from V and 5 bases from J, with 10 bases between. The length of the CDR3 is 14 residues. DNA of the CDR3: TGTGCCAGCAGCCAAGAGGGTCTAACGACTGAAGCTTTCTTT. Translated, it gives CASSQEGLTTEAFF.

The CDR3 spells CASSLEGLPTEKLFF. CDR3 nucleotides: TGTGCCAGCAGCTTAGAGGGTCTGCCGACGGAAAAACTGTTTTTT. The V gene is TRBV7-9, the J gene TRBJ1-4; unclear D gene. V dropped 1 base and J dropped 8 bases, with 14 bases sitting between them. Per germline, CDR1 SEHNR and CDR2 FQNEAQ (reference sequence). The CDR3 consists of 15 residues.

This chain joins TRBV5-1 and TRBJ2-1; D is unclear. Germline CDR1 and CDR2: SGHRS and YFSETQ. The length of the CDR3 is 13 residues. V lost 1 base to trimming and J lost 5 bases, with 7 bases between them. Written as DNA, the CDR3 is TGCGCCAGCAGCTTGTTTGAGCACAATGAGCAGTTCTTC. Its translation: CASSLFEHNEQFF.

The CDR3 loop is CASRSGGYVSYEQYF. The CDR3 nucleotides read TGTGCCAGCAGGTCAGGGGGATACGTCTCCTACGAGCAGTACTTC. The chain uses TRBV28 and TRBJ2-7; the match to TRBD1 covers 7 bases. With V trimmed by 6 bases and J by 0 bases, 8 bases remained unmatched. Germline CDR1 and CDR2: MDHEN and SYDVKM. CDR3 length: 15 residues.

This sequence joins TRBV27 and TRBJ2-1, with 7 bases matching TRBD2. V trimming: 4 bases; J trimming: 0 bases; junction bases outside the gene matches: 12. CDR1 is MNHEY and CDR2 is SMNVEV in the germline V gene (reference sequence). The length of the CDR3 is 18 residues. CDR3 protein: CASSYTPGGSGSYNEQFF. CDR3 DNA sequence: TGTGCCAGCAGTTACACCCCGGGGGGTTCCGGCTCCTACAATGAGCAGTTCTTC.

The rearrangement joins TRBV5-1 to TRBJ2-2, with D perhaps matching TRBD1 (6 bases). Germline V gene sequence: CDR1 SGHRS, CDR2 YFSETQ. The V end lost 5 bases, the J end lost 14 bases, and 25 bases lay between the germline ends. The CDR3 loop spans 15 amino acids. The CDR3 coding sequence is TGCGCCAGCAGGGACCCCGGGACAAGGTTCGATGGTCTGTTTTTT. Amino acid sequence: CASRDPGTRFDGLFF.

This clone was picked up a small number of times. The V gene is TRBV25-1, the J gene TRBJ1-2; possibly TRBD1 for D (5 bases). The V gene lost 1 base and the J gene lost 8 bases, with 11 bases spanning the gap. CDR3 length: 13 residues. Per germline, CDR1 MGHDK and CDR2 SYGVNS. This chain's CDR3 is CASSEWGRRGYTF. Here the CDR3 DNA reads TGTGCCAGCAGTGAATGGGGCCGTAGAGGCTACACCTTC.

This clone was recorded only once. V is TRBV2 and J is TRBJ2-7; D remains unclear. CDR1 is SNHLY, CDR2 FYNNEI, per germline. The V end was cut by 2 bases, the J end by 5 bases, with 4 bases between. The CDR3 runs to 11 residues. The DNA for the CDR3 is TGTGCCAGCAGTGAACTGCACGAGCAGTACTTC. It yields the protein CASSELHEQYF.

The gene calls are TRBV6-5 and TRBJ2-1, with 8 bases lining up with TRBD2. V gave up 6 bases and J gave up 7 bases; unmatched junction bases: 5. Per the germline V gene, CDR1 is MNHEY and CDR2 is SVGAGI. There are 13 residues in the CDR3. The CDR3 nucleotides read TGTGCCAGCAGCCGGGGGGGGAGTAATGAGCAGTTCTTC. Translated: CASSRGGSNEQFF.

This chain connects TRBV20-1 to TRBJ1-5; 8 bases fit TRBD1. The CDR3 contains 13 residues. V shed 3 bases and J 4 bases; nucleotides not matched to a gene: 2. Germline CDR1 is DFQATT and CDR2 is SNEGSKA (reference sequence). The chain's CDR3 is CSASGQGNQPQHF. Written as DNA, the CDR3 is TGCAGTGCTAGTGGACAGGGAAATCAGCCCCAGCATTTT.

J is TRBJ1-2 and V is TRBV6-2 or TRBV6-3; 7 bases agree with TRBD1. The CDR3 loop spans 14 amino acids. Germline assignment: CDR1 MNHEY and CDR2 SVGEGT. Trimming removed 6 bases from V and 2 bases from J; junction bases left unmatched: 6. CDR3 residues: CASSHPDRNYGYTF. The CDR3 nucleotides are TGTGCCAGCAGCCACCCGGACAGGAACTATGGCTACACCTTC.

The chain combines TRBV7-2 with TRBJ1-4, with D possibly matching TRBD1 (5 bases). The V and J ends lost 5 bases and 3 bases respectively, with 13 bases between them. The germline V gene has CDR1 SGHTA and CDR2 FQGNSA. The CDR3 has 15 residues. Here the CDR3 DNA reads TGTGCCAGCAGCCCTCGGGAGGGGCCTAATGAAAAACTGTTTTTT. Translation: CASSPREGPNEKLFF. Filled out from reference TRBV7-2 and TRBJ1-4, the complete variable domain reads GAGVSQSPSNKVTEKGKDVELRCDPISGHTALYWYRQSLGQGLEFLIYFQGNSAPDKSGLPSDRFSAERTGGSVSTLTIQRTQQEDSAVYLCASSPREGPNEKLFFGSGTQLSVL.

The J gene is TRBJ1-5, the V gene TRBV28; D possibly corresponds to TRBD1 (5 bases). Germline V lookup: CDR1 MDHEN, CDR2 SYDVKM. The length of the CDR3 is 15 residues. Trimming stripped 6 bases from V and 8 bases from J, with 20 bases between. CDR3 sequence: CASRVGGGTLKPQHF. In nucleotides, the CDR3 is TGTGCCAGCAGGGTCGGAGGAGGGACCCTTAAGCCCCAGCATTTT. Full variable domain (missing parts from reference TRBV28 and TRBJ1-5): DVKVTQSSRYLVKRTGEKVFLECVQDMDHENMFWYRQDPGLGLRLIYFSYDVKMKEKGDIPEGYSVSREKKERFSLILESASTNQTSMYLCASRVGGGTLKPQHFGDGTRLSIL.

The V call is TRBV2, the J call TRBJ1-5, with D uncertain. Germline CDR1 is SNHLY and CDR2 is FYNNEI. Trimming pared 4 bases from V and 8 bases from J, leaving 6 bases between. There are 11 residues in the CDR3. This CDR3 reads CASSVGEPQHF. The CDR3 region has the DNA TGTGCCAGCAGTGTCGGGGAGCCCCAGCATTTT.

This chain connects TRBV5-4 to TRBJ1-2; 12 nucleotides match TRBD1. The CDR3 sequence is 15 residues long. Looked up from germline, CDR1 is SGHNT and CDR2 is YYREEE (reference sequence). V lost 2 bases, J lost 8 bases, and 7 bases stayed unmatched. The CDR3 sequence is CASSFRGQGAEGYTF. CDR3 nucleotides: TGTGCCAGCAGCTTTCGGGGACAGGGGGCGGAAGGCTACACCTTC. The full variable domain, in which reference TRBV5-4 and TRBJ1-2 provide the parts outside the CDR3, is ETGVTQSPTHLIKTRGQQVTLRCSSQSGHNTVSWYQQALGQGPQFIFQYYREEENGRGNFPPRFSGLQFPNYSSELNVNALELDDSALYLCASSFRGQGAEGYTFGSGTRLTVV.